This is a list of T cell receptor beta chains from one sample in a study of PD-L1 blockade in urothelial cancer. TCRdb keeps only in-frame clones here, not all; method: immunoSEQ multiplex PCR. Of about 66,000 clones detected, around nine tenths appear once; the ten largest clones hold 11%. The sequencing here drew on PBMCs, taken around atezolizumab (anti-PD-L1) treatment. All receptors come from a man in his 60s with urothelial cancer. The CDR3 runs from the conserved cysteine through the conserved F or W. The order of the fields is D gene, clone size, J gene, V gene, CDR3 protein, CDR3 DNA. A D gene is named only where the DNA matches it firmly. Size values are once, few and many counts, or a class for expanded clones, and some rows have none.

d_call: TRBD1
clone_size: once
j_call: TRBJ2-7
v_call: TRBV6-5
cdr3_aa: CASSYSNRGFYEQYF
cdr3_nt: TGTGCCAGCAGTTACTCGAACAGGGGTTTCTACGAGCAGTACTTC

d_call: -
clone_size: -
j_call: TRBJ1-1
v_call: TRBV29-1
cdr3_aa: CSVFSVTEAFF
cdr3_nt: TGCAGCGTTTTTTCTGTCACTGAAGCTTTCTTT

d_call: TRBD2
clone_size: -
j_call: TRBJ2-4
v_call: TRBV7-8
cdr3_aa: CASSLGLAPLENIQYF
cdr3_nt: TGTGCCAGCAGCTTAGGACTAGCACCGTTAGAGAACATTCAGTACTTC

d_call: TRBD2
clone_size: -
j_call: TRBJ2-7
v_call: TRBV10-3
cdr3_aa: CAISESGTSGSYEQYF
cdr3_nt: TGTGCCATCAGTGAGTCGGGAACTAGCGGCTCCTACGAGCAGTACTTC

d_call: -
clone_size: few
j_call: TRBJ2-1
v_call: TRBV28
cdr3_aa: CASTSPGINEQFF
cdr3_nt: TGTGCCAGCACATCCCCAGGGATCAATGAGCAGTTCTTC

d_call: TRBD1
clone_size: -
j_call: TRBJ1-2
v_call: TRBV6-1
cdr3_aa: CASRETGVNYGYTF
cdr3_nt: TGTGCCAGCAGGGAAACAGGGGTGAACTATGGCTACACCTTC

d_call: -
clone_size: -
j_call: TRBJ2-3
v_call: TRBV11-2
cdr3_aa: CASRSGSRADTQYF
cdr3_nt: TGTGCCAGCAGGTCCGGGAGTAGGGCAGATACGCAGTATTTT

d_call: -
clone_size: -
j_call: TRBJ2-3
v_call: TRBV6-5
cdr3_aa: CASSYSIRDTQYF
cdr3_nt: TGTGCCAGCAGTTACTCGATCAGAGATACGCAGTATTTT

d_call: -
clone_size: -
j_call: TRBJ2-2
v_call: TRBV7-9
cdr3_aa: CASSLLRGGFTGELFF
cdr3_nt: TGTGCCAGCAGCTTACTTCGCGGGGGCTTCACCGGGGAGCTGTTTTTT

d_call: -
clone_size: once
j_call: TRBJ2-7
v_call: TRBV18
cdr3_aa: CASSPPGGSYEQYF
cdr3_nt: TGTGCCAGCTCACCACCAGGGGGCTCCTACGAGCAGTACTTC

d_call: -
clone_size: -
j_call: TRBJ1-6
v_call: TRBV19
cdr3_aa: CASSIGGAYNSPLHF
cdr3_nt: TGTGCCAGTAGTATTGGAGGGGCCTATAATTCACCCCTCCACTTT

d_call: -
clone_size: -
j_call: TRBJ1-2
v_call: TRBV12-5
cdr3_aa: CASGTGGNYGYTF
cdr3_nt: TGTGCTAGTGGGACGGGGGGGAACTATGGCTACACCTTC

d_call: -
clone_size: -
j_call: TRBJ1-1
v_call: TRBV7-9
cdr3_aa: CASSPGWNTEAFF
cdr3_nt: TGTGCCAGCAGCCCCGGGTGGAACACTGAAGCTTTCTTT

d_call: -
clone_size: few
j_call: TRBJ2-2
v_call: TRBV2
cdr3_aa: CASSELGRRRTGELFF
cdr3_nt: TGTGCCAGCAGTGAGTTAGGGAGGCGACGGACCGGGGAGCTGTTTTTT

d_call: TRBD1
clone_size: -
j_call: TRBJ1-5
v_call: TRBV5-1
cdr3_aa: CASSPTGGNQPQHF
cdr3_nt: TGCGCCAGCAGTCCAACAGGGGGTAATCAGCCCCAGCATTTT

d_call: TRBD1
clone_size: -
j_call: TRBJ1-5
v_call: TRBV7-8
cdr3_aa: CASSLWTGYGNQPQHF
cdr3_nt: TGTGCCAGCAGCCTCTGGACAGGGTACGGCAATCAGCCCCAGCATTTT

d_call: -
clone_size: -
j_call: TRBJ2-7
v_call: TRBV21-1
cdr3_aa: CASSKRGGGTEDYEQYF
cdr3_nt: TGTGCCAGCAGCAAAAGAGGGGGCGGGACAGAGGACTACGAGCAGTACTTC

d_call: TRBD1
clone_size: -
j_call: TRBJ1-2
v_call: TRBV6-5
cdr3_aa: CASSQQGSGYTF
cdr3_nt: TGTGCCAGCAGTCAACAGGGGAGTGGCTACACCTTC

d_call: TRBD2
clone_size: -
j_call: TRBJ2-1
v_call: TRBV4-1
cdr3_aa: CASSQRAGGPSYNEQFF
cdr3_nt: TGCGCCAGCAGCCAGAGGGCGGGGGGGCCTTCCTACAATGAGCAGTTCTTC

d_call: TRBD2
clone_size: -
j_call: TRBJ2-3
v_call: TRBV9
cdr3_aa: CASSASGRLTQADTQYF
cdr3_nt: TGTGCCAGCAGCGCTAGCGGGAGACTAACCCAGGCAGATACGCAGTATTTT